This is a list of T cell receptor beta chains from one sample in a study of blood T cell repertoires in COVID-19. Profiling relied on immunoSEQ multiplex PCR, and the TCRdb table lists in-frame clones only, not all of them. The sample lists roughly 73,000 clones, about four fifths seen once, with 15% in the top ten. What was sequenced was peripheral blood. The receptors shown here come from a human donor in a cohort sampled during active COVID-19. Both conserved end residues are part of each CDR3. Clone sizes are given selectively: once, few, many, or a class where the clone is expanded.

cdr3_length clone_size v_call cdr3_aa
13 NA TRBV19 CASSMTAQETQYF
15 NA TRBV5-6 CASSFGGGGFGEQYF
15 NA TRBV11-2 CASSPTGSGNSPLHF
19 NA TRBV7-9 CASSQYRGLSDQRTYEQYF
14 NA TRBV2 CASSPGQGGDEQYF
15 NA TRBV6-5 CASSYSRTGANVLTF
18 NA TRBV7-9 CASSLGQLALAAGETQYF
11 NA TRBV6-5 CASSRGNEQFF
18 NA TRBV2 CASSAGGFSSLEPGELFF
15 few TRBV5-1 CASSFKAGGYNEQFF
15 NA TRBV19 CASSIGKARGTEAFF
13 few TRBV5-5 CATGTGGNEKLFF
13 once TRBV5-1 CASSPQGQETQYF
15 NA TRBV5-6 CASSSRTGVGVVVFF
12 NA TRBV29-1 CSVVVRVETQYF
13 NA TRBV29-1 CSARQGDPYEQYF
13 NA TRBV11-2 CASSPRGVDEQYF
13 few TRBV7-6 CASLDRIGNTIYF
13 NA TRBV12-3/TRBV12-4 CASSQAIQETQYF
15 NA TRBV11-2 CASSPQRANTDTQYF
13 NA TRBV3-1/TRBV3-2 CASSPPSSRELFF
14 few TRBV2 CASSGTSVSYEQYF
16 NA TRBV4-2 CASSQRLAGEVDTQYF
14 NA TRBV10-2 CASHDRGPSYEQYF
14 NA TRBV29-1 CSVVRDSMNTEAFF
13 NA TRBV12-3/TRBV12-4 CASSNTGATEAFF